These 16 T cell receptor beta chains originate from one sample sequenced in a study of T cell repertoires in ileal Crohn's disease. The repertoire was sequenced with immunoSEQ multiplex PCR; TCRdb's copy has only in-frame clones and lacks some. In the table there are 1,800 or so clones, around 84% of which are singletons. The sequenced material came from ileal tissue. The origin of the receptors is an adult with Crohn's disease.

This clone has just one count. This rearrangement joins TRBV7-2 to TRBJ2-5; 10 nucleotides align to TRBD1. Per the germline V gene, CDR1 is SGHTA and CDR2 is FQGNSA. Trimming removed 8 bases from V and 3 bases from J; junction bases left unmatched: 3. There are 13 residues in the CDR3. The DNA for the CDR3 is TGTGCCAGCCAGGGACAGGGGAAAGAGACCCAGTACTTC. As protein: CASQGQGKETQYF.

CDR3 sequence: CASRGGRSSPLHF. The DNA for the CDR3 is TGTGCCAGCAGGGGGGGGAGAAGTTCACCCCTCCACTTT. The rearrangement joins TRBV7-9 to TRBJ1-6; a possible D gene is TRBD1 (5 bases). This CDR3 comprises 13 residues. Germline CDR1 SEHNR, CDR2 FQNEAQ (reference sequence). V lost 6 bases and J 9 bases, leaving 12 bases between the germline ends.

The V and J genes are TRBV7-3 and TRBJ1-2; the D is unclear. The CDR3 has 14 amino acids. Germline assignment: CDR1 SGHTA and CDR2 FQGTGA. V dropped 5 bases and J dropped 5 bases, with 15 bases sitting between them. The CDR3 protein is CASSPPGVGYGYTF. In nucleotides, the CDR3 is TGTGCCAGCAGCCCGCCGGGAGTCGGGTATGGCTACACCTTC.

This clone was seen only a few times. The V gene is TRBV27, the J gene TRBJ2-3, with TRBD1 matching 10 bases. The germline gives CDR1 MNHEY, CDR2 SMNVEV (reference sequence). Germline trimming cut 5 bases from V and 4 bases from J; bases unmatched to any gene: 6. The CDR3 is 15 residues long. The CDR3 here is CASSRDRGLADTQYF. The CDR3 bases are TGTGCCAGCAGTAGGGACAGGGGACTCGCAGATACGCAGTATTTT.

V usage is TRBV30 and J usage is TRBJ1-2; TRBD1 agrees at 7 bases. The length of the CDR3 is 13 residues. V was clipped by 4 bases and J by 4 bases; unmatched bases: 6. Germline loops: CDR1 GTSNPN, CDR2 SVGIG (reference sequence). The CDR3 coding sequence is TGTGCCTGGAAGGCAGGGGGAGGCTATGGCTACACCTTC. Protein sequence: CAWKAGGGYGYTF.

The V call is TRBV6-1, the J call TRBJ2-6; D uncertain. Germline CDR1 MNHNS, CDR2 SASEGT. This CDR3 spans 14 amino acids. V lost 7 bases to trimming and J lost 3 bases, with 10 bases between them. The chain's CDR3 is CASIDAGGANVLTF. The CDR3 DNA is TGTGCCAGCATCGACGCAGGTGGGGCCAACGTCCTGACTTTC.

The rearrangement links TRBV11-2 to TRBJ2-1; possibly TRBD2 for D (7 bases). Trimming took 5 bases from V and 7 from J, leaving 15 bases between them. The CDR3 consists of 14 residues. The V gene's germline CDR1 is SGHAT and CDR2 FQNNGV. The CDR3 reads CASSPTRGANEQFF. The DNA of the CDR3 is TGTGCCAGCAGCCCGACCCGGGGGGCGAATGAGCAGTTCTTC.

This chain uses TRBV30 with TRBJ2-3; 10 bases line up with TRBD2. V shed 4 bases, J shed 1 base, and the junction held 2 bases outside the gene matches. The V gene's germline CDR1 is GTSNPN and CDR2 SVGIG (reference sequence). This CDR3 has 14 amino acids. For the CDR3, the DNA is TGTGCCTGGAACGGACTAGCGGGCACAGATACGCAGTATTTT. This encodes CAWNGLAGTDTQYF.

CDR3 in DNA: TGTGCCAGCAGCGCCAGGGTCGGGCAGCCCCAGCATTTT. Encoded protein: CASSARVGQPQHF. The rearrangement joins TRBV6-4 to TRBJ1-5, with D tentatively TRBD1 (5 bases). The CDR3 extends over 13 amino acids. Trimming removed 6 bases from V and 7 bases from J, with 13 bases in between. CDR1 is MRHNA and CDR2 is SNTAGT in the germline V gene.

The chain carries TRBV6-5 and TRBJ1-2; perhaps TRBD1 as D (5 bases). Germline loops: CDR1 MNHEY, CDR2 SVGAGI. There are 12 residues in the CDR3. With 6 bases removed from V and 6 bases from J, the gap between germline ends came to 11 bases. CDR3 protein: CASRLGGNGYTF. The CDR3 coding sequence is TGTGCCAGCAGACTTGGGGGGAATGGCTACACCTTC.

The rearrangement joins TRBV7-2 to TRBJ1-3; 8 positions match TRBD1. There are 16 residues in the CDR3. The V gene's germline CDR1 is SGHTA and CDR2 FQGNSA. After removal of 3 bases from V and 0 bases from J, the junction contained 4 bases not matched to a gene. CDR3 nucleotide sequence: TGTGCCAGCAGCTTTTCAACAGGGGGCTCTGGAAACACCATATATTTT. Translated, it gives CASSFSTGGSGNTIYF.

The gene calls are TRBV6-5 and TRBJ1-1; TRBD1 might be the D (5 bases). CDR3 length: 14 residues. The V end was cut by 5 bases, the J end by 1 base, with 11 bases between. Germline V gene lookup returns CDR1 MNHEY and CDR2 SVGAGI. CDR3 bases: TGTGCCAGCAGTCCAATTGACAGGAACACTGAAGCTTTCTTT. Its protein is CASSPIDRNTEAFF.

The chain recombines TRBV4-3 with TRBJ2-7; weak D call: TRBD2 (5 bases). CDR3 size: 14 residues. Looked up from germline, CDR1 is LGHNA and CDR2 is YSLEER. V gave up 4 bases and J gave up 4 bases, with 14 bases separating them. Here the CDR3 reads CASSRSRGRYEQYF. In DNA form, the CDR3 reads TGCGCCAGCAGCCGATCCAGAGGGCGGTACGAGCAGTACTTC.

V usage is TRBV30 and J usage is TRBJ1-3, with D possibly matching TRBD1 (5 bases). The CDR3 has 13 amino acids. The germline CDR1 and CDR2 sequences are GTSNPN and SVGIG (reference sequence). Trimming cost V 3 bases and J 1 base, with 7 bases left between them. The CDR3 nucleotides read TGTGCCTGGAGCGGGGGTTCTGGAAACACCATATATTTT. The encoded protein is CAWSGGSGNTIYF.

The chain couples TRBV4-3 to TRBJ2-3, with 7 nucleotides matching TRBD2. The CDR3 consists of 16 residues. Germline assignment: CDR1 LGHNA and CDR2 YSLEER. J gave up 0 bases and V 1 base, and 4 bases lay outside the gene matches. The CDR3 region is CASSQVGGGSTDTQYF. For the CDR3, the DNA is TGCGCCAGCAGCCAAGTTGGGGGGGGGAGCACAGATACGCAGTATTTT.

The chain couples TRBV7-2 to TRBJ1-1, with TRBD1 matching 7 bases. The germline V gene has CDR1 SGHTA and CDR2 FQGNSA. The V segment lost 2 bases and the J segment 6 bases; nucleotides outside the gene matches: 6. The CDR3 spans 14 residues. The CDR3 DNA reads TGTGCCAGCAGCTTACAAAAGGGGGCTGCTGAAGCTTTCTTT. Protein product: CASSLQKGAAEAFF.